These 27 T cell receptor beta chains were all obtained from the same sample, sequenced in a study of T-cell reconstitution after alpha-beta-depleted transplantation in children. Unique molecular identifiers were used in preparing the TCRbeta library. TCRdb redid the calling of the PCR reads with MiXCR, one entry per CDR3 protein. The table includes 200,000 to 250,000 distinct CDR3 sequences, about a tenth detected once. Sequencing used PBMCs, obtained before TCRalphabeta/CD19-depleted stem cell transplant. The receptors were sampled from a child younger than two with acute myeloid leukemia, due to receive a stem cell transplant.

The table lists this clonotype with many counts. The chain carries TRBV5-1 and TRBJ2-7; D perhaps matches TRBD2 (5 bases). CDR1 is SGHRS, CDR2 YFSETQ, per germline. The CDR3 loop spans 17 amino acids. Trimming pared 0 bases from V and 0 bases from J, leaving 16 bases between. CDR3 nucleotides: TGCGCCAGCAGCTTGGCCGCAGCCGGGGAAAGCTCCTACGAGCAGTACTTC. Translated, it gives CASSLAAAGESSYEQYF.

On this clonotype itself: A much more abundant neighbour one base away suggests this may be a read error. This chain uses TRBV19 with TRBJ2-4, with unresolved D. The length of the CDR3 is 12 residues. The germline V gene has CDR1 LNHDA and CDR2 SQIVND (reference sequence). The DNA of the CDR3 is TGTGCCAGTAGTATGGACCAAAACATTCAGTCCTTC. This translates into CASSMDQNIQSF.

This clonotype was detected ten times or more. CDR3 in amino acids: CASGGGSGNTIYF. CDR3 DNA sequence: TGCGCCAGTGGAGGGGGCTCTGGAAACACCATATATTTT. The chain has TRBV5-1 and TRBJ1-3; D is possibly TRBD1 (6 bases). Trimming removed 8 bases at V and 0 bases at J, with 9 bases between. This CDR3 is built from 13 residues. The germline V gene has CDR1 SGHRS and CDR2 YFSETQ.

About this clonotype itself: A read error is possible here, since a much larger clone lies one base away. The chain has TRBV10-3 and TRBJ2-1; TRBD2 matches 8 bases. This CDR3 comprises 19 residues. Trimming at V came to 0 bases and at J to 5 bases, leaving 15 bases not matched to a gene. Germline-derived CDR1 and CDR2 are ENHRY and SYGVKD. Here the CDR3 reads CAISESMSLRAGVHNEQFF. In DNA form, the CDR3 reads TGTGCCATCAGTGAGTCGATGAGCCTCCGAGCGGGAGTCCACAATGAGCAGTTCTTC.

A remark on this clonotype: A read error is possible here, since a much larger clone lies one base away. The chain employs TRBV12-3 or TRBV12-4 and TRBJ2-1, with 7 positions matching TRBD1. This CDR3 has 13 amino acids. Trimming took 5 bases from V and 8 from J; bases not matched to a gene: 6. The CDR3 DNA sequence: TGTGCCAGCAGTGAAGGGGGCCCAGATGAGCAGTTCTTC. It specifies CASSEGGPDEQFF.

The table lists this clonotype with many counts. V is TRBV7-9 and J is TRBJ2-1; 8 bases line up with TRBD1. This CDR3 is 14 amino acids long. V lost 6 bases, J lost 8 bases, and 9 bases stayed unmatched. Germline V gives CDR1 SEHNR, CDR2 FQNEAQ (reference sequence). CDR3 nucleotides: TGTGCCAGCAGTCAAGTGGCGACAGGGGATGAGCAGTTCTTC. This sequence encodes CASSQVATGDEQFF.

This clonotype showed up many times. This likely stems from a read error, as it lies one base from a far larger clone. The J gene is TRBJ2-7, the V gene TRBV7-6, with D possibly TRBD1 on 6 matching bases. Germline CDR1 and CDR2: SGHVS and FNYEAQ. The V end was cut by 1 base, the J end by 3 bases, with 7 bases between. The CDR3 loop spans 13 amino acids. CDR3 amino acids: CASSLEGGYEQYF. The CDR3 DNA reads as TGTGCCAGCAGCTTAGAAGGGGGCTACGAGCAGTACTTC.

This clonotype was recorded many times. The V and J genes are TRBV7-6 and TRBJ2-7; 8 bases agree with TRBD2. Germline CDR1 reads SGHVS; CDR2 reads FNYEAQ. The CDR3 totals 18 residues. V shed 1 base and J 3 bases; nucleotides not matched to a gene: 14. The CDR3 here is CASSLGPPGGGDVYEQYF. The DNA of the CDR3 is TGTGCCAGCAGCTTAGGGCCCCCCGGGGGGGGAGACGTCTACGAGCAGTACTTC.

This clonotype was seen ten or more times. The chain couples TRBV7-2 to TRBJ2-1, with no clear D. With 1 base removed from V and 7 bases from J, the gap between germline ends came to 5 bases. CDR3 length: 12 amino acids. CDR1 SGHTA and CDR2 FQGNSA come from the germline V gene. This CDR3 reads CASSLDRNEQFF. DNA for the CDR3: TGTGCCAGCAGCTTAGATAGGAATGAGCAGTTCTTC.

In its sample, this clonotype was seen a few times. The chain is built from TRBV10-3 and TRBJ2-2; no firm D call. CDR1 and CDR2 (germline): ENHRY, SYGVKD. Trimming left V 6 bases short and J 6 bases short, with 14 bases between. CDR3 length equals 14 residues. CDR3: CAISLELNSGELFF. The DNA of the CDR3 is TGTGCCATCAGCTTGGAGCTCAACTCCGGGGAGCTGTTTTTT.

A remark on this clonotype: This may be a read error: a much more frequent sequence differs by one nucleotide. CDR3 amino acids: CASSQAQGFYVYTF. Here the CDR3 DNA reads TGTGCCAGCAGCCAAGCTCAGGGGTTCTATGTCTACACCTTC. The chain links TRBV14 to TRBJ1-2; weak D call: TRBD1 (6 bases). The CDR3 consists of 14 residues. Germline CDR1 and CDR2: SGHDN and FVKESK.

This clonotype was found many times. J is TRBJ2-3 and V is TRBV20-1; the D is unclear. Trimming took 0 bases from V and 2 from J, leaving 9 bases between them. This CDR3 contains 14 residues. Germline CDR1 and CDR2: DFQATT and SNEGSKA (reference sequence). CDR3 loop: CSAREALSTDTQYF. CDR3 in DNA: TGCAGTGCTAGAGAAGCTCTCTCCACAGATACGCAGTATTTT.

Many counts were recorded for this clonotype. The genes are TRBV7-9 and TRBJ2-5; weak D call: TRBD2 (6 bases). The CDR3 is 17 amino acids. CDR1 and CDR2 from the germline V gene are SEHNR and FQNEAQ (reference sequence). Trimming shortened V by 4 bases and J by 5 bases, and 23 bases separated the two germline ends. The CDR3 coding sequence is TGTGCCAGCAGCTCCCTTTTGGGGGGATCGGGAAAGGAGACCCAGTACTTC. This codes for CASSSLLGGSGKETQYF.

The chain carries TRBV12-3 or TRBV12-4 and TRBJ2-2; D is undetermined. This CDR3 is built from 15 residues. V lost 5 bases, J lost 0 bases, and 10 bases lay in between. The CDR3 nucleotides read TGTGCCAGCAGTCCCGCGGCAGCGAACACCGGGGAGCTGTTTTTT. It encodes CASSPAAANTGELFF.

This clonotype was observed at least ten times. The gene calls are TRBV12-3 or TRBV12-4 and TRBJ2-2, with D perhaps TRBD2 (5 bases). V lost 5 bases to trimming and J lost 0 bases, with 10 bases between them. The CDR3 loop spans 15 amino acids. DNA for the CDR3: TGTGCCAGCAGTGCCGGAGGCGCGAACACCGGGGAGCTGTTTTTT. This codes for CASSAGGANTGELFF.

This clonotype was counted at least ten times. The chain joins TRBV9 to TRBJ2-7; 14 nucleotides line up with TRBD2. The germline CDR1 and CDR2 sequences are SGDLS and YYNGEE. Trimming at V came to 2 bases and at J to 2 bases, leaving 0 bases not matched to a gene. This CDR3 is built from 15 residues. CDR3 sequence reads: CASSVGLAGAYEQYF. Here the CDR3 DNA reads TGTGCCAGCAGCGTGGGACTAGCGGGAGCCTACGAGCAGTACTTC.

Note on this clonotype: This could be a read error, since a much larger clone is one nucleotide away. The rearrangement uses TRBV2 and TRBJ1-5; D not resolved. The CDR3 contains 15 residues. Germline values: CDR1 SNHLY, CDR2 FYNNEI. The V end lost 5 bases, the J end lost 0 bases, and 11 bases lay between the germline ends. The CDR3 protein is CASSPRRYSNQPQHF. The CDR3 DNA reads as TGTGCCAGCAGTCCTCGAAGGTATAGCAATCAGCCCCAGCATTTT.

This clonotype was recorded many times. This chain's CDR3 is CASSQRLADTDTQYF. DNA of the CDR3: TGTGCCAGCAGCCAGAGGCTAGCGGACACAGATACGCAGTATTTT. The chain couples TRBV12-3 or TRBV12-4 to TRBJ2-3; TRBD2 matches at 7 bases. J lost 2 bases, V lost 6 bases, and 8 bases had no gene match. The CDR3 loop spans 15 amino acids.

This clonotype was found many times. The J gene is TRBJ2-7, the V gene TRBV7-9; TRBD2 aligns across 9 bases. This CDR3 comprises 13 residues. Germline V CDR1 and CDR2: SEHNR, FQNEAQ (reference sequence). The J segment lost 10 bases and the V segment lost 5 bases, leaving 9 bases of the junction unmatched. The CDR3 DNA follows: TGTGCCAGCAGCCGATTAGCGGGAGCGTCACAGTACTTC. This sequence encodes CASSRLAGASQYF.

This clonotype appeared many times. This rearrangement joins TRBV5-1 to TRBJ2-7, with a tentative D call TRBD1 (6 bases). The CDR3 covers 14 residues. V lost 5 bases and J lost 4, with 16 bases in between. In germline, CDR1 is SGHRS, CDR2 YFSETQ. CDR3 region: CASSYDGQNYEQYF. For the CDR3, the DNA is TGCGCCAGCAGTTATGACGGACAGAATTACGAGCAGTACTTC.

This clonotype was counted ten times or more. The rearrangement joins TRBV12-3 or TRBV12-4 to TRBJ1-2; D is ambiguous. CDR3 length: 13 amino acids. V dropped 6 bases and J dropped 1 base, with 9 bases sitting between them. The CDR3: CASSVHINYGYTF. The CDR3 bases are TGTGCCAGCAGCGTCCACATTAACTATGGCTACACCTTC.

This clonotype showed up many times. The chain uses TRBV24-1 and TRBJ2-2; the D gene is possibly TRBD2 (5 bases). The germline gives CDR1 KGHDR, CDR2 SFDVKD. The CDR3 has 14 amino acids. V was pared by 2 bases and J by 6 bases, with 9 bases between. The chain's CDR3 is CATSDSGIPGELFF. CDR3 coding DNA: TGTGCCACCAGTGATTCGGGGATACCCGGGGAGCTGTTTTTT.

This clonotype occurred a few times. V usage is TRBV20-1 and J usage is TRBJ2-1; 10 nucleotides agree with TRBD2. Unmatched junction bases numbered 5, after V lost 2 bases and J lost 7 bases. CDR1 is DFQATT and CDR2 is SNEGSKA in the germline V gene (reference sequence). The CDR3 is made up of 14 amino acids. CDR3: CSARHSGGGNEQFF. The CDR3 DNA reads TGCAGTGCTAGACACAGCGGGGGGGGGAATGAGCAGTTCTTC.

This clonotype was detected ten times or more. This chain links TRBV29-1 with TRBJ1-2; D gene uncertain. V was cut by 6 bases and J by 2 bases, with 13 bases left in between. This CDR3 comprises 13 residues. Looked up from germline, CDR1 is SQVTM and CDR2 is ANQGSEA. Written as DNA, the CDR3 is TGCAGCGTCAGTGGAGGGAGAAACTATGGCTACACCTTC. This encodes CSVSGGRNYGYTF.

This clonotype was counted at least ten times. The chain is built from TRBV9 and TRBJ2-1; tentatively, D is TRBD2 (5 bases). Deletions cut 7 bases from V and 1 base from J, with 12 bases between. The CDR3 spans 14 residues. From germline, CDR1 is SGDLS and CDR2 YYNGEE. The CDR3 protein is CASGGRDSYNEQFF. DNA for the CDR3: TGTGCCAGCGGAGGACGGGATTCCTACAATGAGCAGTTCTTC.

Concerning this clonotype: A clone one base away is much larger, so this may be a read error. The chain employs TRBV24-1 and TRBJ2-5; a possible D gene is TRBD2 (7 bases). The CDR3 consists of 15 residues. Germline V gene sequence: CDR1 KGHDR, CDR2 SFDVKD. The V end lost 0 bases, the J end lost 2 bases, and 9 bases lay between the germline ends. CDR3 amino acids: CATSDLGGAQETQYF. The DNA of the CDR3 is TGTGCCACCAGTGATTTGGGGGGGGCTCAAGAGACCCAGTACTTC.

This clonotype showed up just a few times. The chain combines TRBV18 with TRBJ2-5, with D maybe TRBD2 (6 bases). Trimming removed 3 bases from V and 2 bases from J, with 10 bases in between. This CDR3 is 14 amino acids long. Germline values: CDR1 KGHSH, CDR2 LQKENI. The CDR3 sequence is CASSPTGLQETQYF. CDR3 nucleotide sequence: TGTGCCAGCTCACCCACGGGACTGCAAGAGACCCAGTACTTC.